A single sample is the source of the 9 T cell receptor beta chains below, sequenced in a study of beta chain features in type 1 diabetes. Reverse transcription of all isolated RNA meant that expressed TCRB transcripts were sequenced. Sequenced by immunoSEQ multiplex PCR; TCRdb stores in-frame clones only, minus some. This table has almost 350,000 clones, around 7.6% appearing once. The source material was central memory CD4+ T cells from blood. Every receptor here comes from a woman aged 18-35 years in good health.

The chain has TRBV28 and TRBJ1-2; D not resolved. Germline V gives CDR1 MDHEN, CDR2 SYDVKM. The length of the CDR3 is 14 residues. V was pared by 4 bases and J by 6 bases, with 15 bases between. This CDR3 is CASSSGSLIHGYTF. In DNA, the CDR3 is TGTGCCAGCAGTTCCGGGTCCCTGATCCATGGCTACACCTTC.

This clone has at least ten counts. The V call is TRBV7-9, the J call TRBJ1-1; no clear D gene. V dropped 2 bases and J dropped 6 bases, with 4 bases sitting between them. Germline V gene data show CDR1 as SEHNR and CDR2 as FQNEAQ (reference sequence). This CDR3 has 11 residues. The CDR3 nucleotides read TGTGCCAGCAGCTTACAGTCTGAAGCTTTCTTT. Its translation: CASSLQSEAFF.

This clone was recorded a few times. V gene TRBV11-2 combines with J gene TRBJ2-1; possible D gene TRBD1, 5 bases. Per germline, CDR1 SGHAT and CDR2 FQNNGV. The CDR3 totals 14 residues. V lost 6 bases and J lost 4, with 13 bases in between. CDR3 region: CASRSQDTYNEQFF. In DNA, the CDR3 is TGTGCCAGCAGGTCACAGGACACATACAATGAGCAGTTCTTC.

V usage is TRBV6-1 and J usage is TRBJ2-5; the D gene is possibly TRBD1 (5 bases). V gave up 7 bases and J gave up 2 bases, with 17 bases separating them. The CDR3 is 15 amino acids. The germline CDR1 and CDR2 sequences are MNHNS and SASEGT. CDR3 DNA sequence: TGTGCCAGCACACAGGCCCCTGGGGTACAAGAGACCCAGTACTTC. As protein: CASTQAPGVQETQYF.

The V and J genes are TRBV28 and TRBJ2-7; no clear D gene. V was trimmed by 4 bases and J by 4 bases, leaving 8 bases between them. Germline V gene sequence: CDR1 MDHEN, CDR2 SYDVKM. The CDR3 loop spans 12 amino acids. CDR3 amino acids: CASSSDWYEQYF. The CDR3 region has the DNA TGTGCCAGCAGTTCGGATTGGTACGAGCAGTACTTC.

This clone appeared a few times. V is TRBV11-2 and J is TRBJ2-3; D is unresolved. Trimming removed 6 bases from V and 0 bases from J, with 10 bases in between. The CDR3 runs 14 residues. Germline-derived CDR1 and CDR2 are SGHAT and FQNNGV. CDR3 residues: CASRGFLSTDTQYF. The DNA of the CDR3 is TGTGCCAGCAGGGGTTTTCTTAGCACAGATACGCAGTATTTT.

This clone was seen a few times. The rearrangement links TRBV6-5 to TRBJ2-7; tentative D call: TRBD2 (6 bases). Trimming took 6 bases from V and 4 from J, leaving 13 bases between them. This CDR3 has 13 residues. Germline V lookup: CDR1 MNHEY, CDR2 SVGAGI. The CDR3 region has the DNA TGTGCCAGCAGCCGGGACTTCGAATACGAGCAGTACTTC. It translates to CASSRDFEYEQYF.

The chain joins TRBV27 to TRBJ1-5; D uncertain. The ends were cut back, 3 bases at V and 2 bases at J, with 11 bases in the middle. CDR3 length equals 15 residues. Germline assignment: CDR1 MNHEY and CDR2 SMNVEV (reference sequence). In nucleotides, the CDR3 is TGTGCCAGCAGTTTCGGCAGCGGCGGCAATCAGCCCCAGCATTTT. Translating it yields CASSFGSGGNQPQHF.

V usage is TRBV18 and J usage is TRBJ2-1; 9 nucleotides line up with TRBD2. The CDR3 sequence is 16 residues long. CDR1 and CDR2 (germline): KGHSH, LQKENI. Trimming took 5 bases from V and 5 from J; bases not matched to a gene: 10. The CDR3 spells CASSAQGLARNNEQFF. Written as DNA, the CDR3 is TGTGCCAGCTCAGCCCAGGGACTAGCCCGAAACAATGAGCAGTTCTTC.